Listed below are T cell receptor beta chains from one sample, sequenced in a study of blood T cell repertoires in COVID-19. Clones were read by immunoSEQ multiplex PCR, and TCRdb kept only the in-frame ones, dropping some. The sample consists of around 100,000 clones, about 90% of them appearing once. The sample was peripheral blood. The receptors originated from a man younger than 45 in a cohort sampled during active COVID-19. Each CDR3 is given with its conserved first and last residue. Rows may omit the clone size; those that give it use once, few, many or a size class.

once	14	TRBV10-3	CAIQGGSGANVLTF
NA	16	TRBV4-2	CASSRRVGGDYNEQFF
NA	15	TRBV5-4	CASSLTSGGTDTQYF
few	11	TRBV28	CASNSLYEQYF
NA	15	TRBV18	CASSPQDRRKETQYF
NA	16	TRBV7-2	CASSLSGLYSNQPQHF
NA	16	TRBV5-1	CASSVTGDGEITEAFF
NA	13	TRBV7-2	CASSFRTTGELFF
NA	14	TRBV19	CASGGTGNTGELFF
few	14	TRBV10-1	CASSDTGTRTEAFF